This T cell receptor beta chain appears in the sequencing data of a study of blood T cell repertoires in COVID-19. About the study: From the United States, Italy and Spain came samples of acute and convalescent COVID-19. Nucleic acid was either cDNA or gDNA, and it came from T cells, B-cell-depleted T cells, or PBMCs.

Authors' data handling: From reference gene primer amplification, estimates of nucleated cell counts were derived. The table came from immunoSEQ multiplex PCR; TCRdb's copy has only in-frame clones and leaves some out. V and J calls plus clone size are reproduced from that table; the DNA served to infer D and trimming. The data show 240,000 or so clones, nearly 90% seen once. Germline V CDR1 and CDR2: MNHEY, SMNVEV (reference sequence). The CDR3 is 17 residues long. Trimming cost V 3 bases and J 4 bases; bases outside gene matches: 12. The specimen was peripheral blood. This clonotype was sampled from a young woman with acute or convalescent COVID-19. The chain employs TRBV27 and TRBJ1-2; 9 nucleotides match TRBD1. As DNA, the CDR3 is TGTGCCAGCAGTTTTCAAGGGACAGGGACTGGGAGCTATGGCTACACCTTC. Encoded protein: CASSFQGTGTGSYGYTF.